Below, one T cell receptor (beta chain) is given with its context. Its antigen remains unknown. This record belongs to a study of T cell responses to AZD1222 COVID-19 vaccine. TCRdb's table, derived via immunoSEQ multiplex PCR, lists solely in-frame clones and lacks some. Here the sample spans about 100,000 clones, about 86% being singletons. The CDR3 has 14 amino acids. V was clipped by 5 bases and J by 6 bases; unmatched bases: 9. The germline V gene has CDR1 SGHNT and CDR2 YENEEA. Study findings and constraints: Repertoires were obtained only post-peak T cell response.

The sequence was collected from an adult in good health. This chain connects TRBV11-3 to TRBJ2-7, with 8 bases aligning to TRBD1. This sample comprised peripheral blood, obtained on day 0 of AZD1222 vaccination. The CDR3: CASSTGQGRSEQYF. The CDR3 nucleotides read TGTGCCAGCAGCACCGGACAGGGACGCAGCGAGCAGTACTTC.